Listed below are T cell receptor beta chains from one sample, sequenced in a study of Graves' ophthalmopathy and Graves' hyperthyroidism. Each CDR3 protein is one row after TCRdb ran MiXCR on the multiplex PCR reads. The data hold roughly 410,000 distinct CDR3 sequences, with 15% observed a single time. The sample consisted of peripheral blood. These TCRs come from a woman in her late teens or twenties with stable Graves' hyperthyroidism. The CDR3 runs from the conserved cysteine through the conserved F or W. A D gene is named only where the DNA matches it firmly. Size values are once, few and many counts, or a class for expanded clones, and some rows have none.

>TRBV11-2|-|many|TRBJ2-5
CASSLNTETQYF
TGTGCCAGCAGCTTAAATACGGAGACCCAGTACTTC
>TRBV6-1|-|many|TRBJ1-2
CASREEALNYGYTF
TGTGCCAGCAGAGAGGAAGCCCTTAACTATGGCTACACCTTC
>TRBV4-2|TRBD1|many|TRBJ2-6
CASSPTGGSGANVLTF
TGTGCCAGCAGCCCGACAGGGGGCTCTGGGGCCAACGTCCTGACTTTC
>TRBV4-2|TRBD2|few|TRBJ2-5
CASSQAPSGGAGETQYF
TGTGCCAGCAGCCAAGCTCCCAGCGGGGGGGCCGGGGAGACCCAGTACTTC
>TRBV6-5|-|few|TRBJ2-2
CASSYGTTGELFF
TGTGCCAGCAGTTACGGGACTACCGGGGAGCTGTTTTTT
>TRBV6-2/TRBV6-3|-|-|TRBJ1-1
CASSRRGNTEALF
TGTGCCAGCAGTCGCAGGGGAAACACTGAAGCTTTGTTT
>TRBV7-8|-|-|TRBJ2-5
CASSLTKEETQYF
TGTGCCAGCAGCTTAACGAAAGAAGAGACCCAGTACTTC
>TRBV7-3|-|-|TRBJ1-1
CASSLEGSFEAFF
TGTGCCAGCAGCTTAGAAGGGAGTTTTGAAGCTTTCTTT
>TRBV28|-|many|TRBJ2-7
CASSWTDAYEQYF
TGTGCCAGCAGTTGGACTGACGCCTACGAGCAGTACTTC
>TRBV12-3/TRBV12-4|TRBD1|many|TRBJ1-5
CASSLGQGKGYRNQPQHF
TGTGCCAGCAGTTTGGGACAGGGTAAGGGATATCGCAATCAGCCCCAGCATTTT
>TRBV18|TRBD1|-|TRBJ2-5
CASSRDRGVETQYF
TGTGCCAGCTCAAGGGACAGGGGAGTGGAGACCCAGTACTTC
>TRBV20-1|-|many|TRBJ1-6
CSAYGQSSYNSPLHF
TGCAGTGCCTACGGACAGAGCTCCTATAATTCACCCCTCCACTTT
>TRBV2|TRBD1|-|TRBJ1-2
CASSERTGASDYGYTF
TGTGCCAGCAGTGAACGGACAGGGGCCTCTGACTATGGCTACACCTTC
>TRBV4-1|-|few|TRBJ1-1
CASSASGIGTEAFF
TGCGCCAGCAGCGCAAGCGGGATAGGCACTGAAGCTTTCTTT
>TRBV20-1|-|many|TRBJ2-5
CSARDLGEETQYF
TGCAGTGCTAGAGATCTCGGGGAGGAGACCCAGTACTTC
>TRBV27|TRBD1|many|TRBJ1-2
CASSFSGGYGYTF
TGTGCCAGCAGTTTTTCAGGGGGCTATGGCTACACCTTC
>TRBV10-3|-|many|TRBJ1-1
CAISESAGNTEAFF
TGTGCCATCAGTGAGTCGGCAGGCAACACTGAAGCTTTCTTT
>TRBV19|-|many|TRBJ1-1
CASSEPLNTEAFF
TGTGCCAGTAGTGAGCCCCTGAACACTGAAGCTTTCTTT
>TRBV12-3/TRBV12-4|TRBD1|many|TRBJ2-5
CASSFADRGRQETQYF
TGTGCCAGCAGTTTTGCGGACAGGGGCCGACAAGAGACCCAGTACTTC
>TRBV3-1|-|-|TRBJ1-6
CASSQGVRLPNSPLHF
TGTGCCAGCAGCCAAGGAGTCAGGTTGCCAAATTCACCCCTCCACTTT
>TRBV29-1|TRBD1|many|TRBJ2-7
CSDLRPPGQEVYEQYF
TGCAGCGACTTGCGCCCCCCCGGACAGGAAGTGTACGAGCAGTACTTC
>TRBV2|-|many|TRBJ1-6
CASSGQHALYNSPLHF
TGTGCCAGCAGTGGGCAGCACGCACTCTATAATTCACCCCTCCACTTT
>TRBV29-1|-|-|TRBJ2-7
CSVRDGAYEQYF
TGCAGCGTCAGGGACGGAGCCTACGAGCAGTACTTC
>TRBV9|TRBD1|many|TRBJ1-5
CASSVEGTGVQPQHF
TGTGCCAGCAGCGTAGAAGGGACAGGGGTGCAGCCCCAGCATTTT
>TRBV12-3/TRBV12-4|TRBD1|many|TRBJ1-2
CASSLYDRGYNYGYTF
TGTGCCAGCAGTTTATACGACAGGGGGTATAACTATGGCTACACCTTC
>TRBV12-3/TRBV12-4|TRBD1|-|TRBJ1-6
CASTRQGVSYNSPLHF
TGTGCCAGCACCAGACAGGGCGTCTCTTATAATTCACCCCTCCACTTT
>TRBV5-1|TRBD1|-|TRBJ1-1
CASSLGTGGYPEAFF
TGCGCCAGCAGCTTGGGTACAGGGGGCTACCCTGAAGCTTTCTTT
>TRBV6-1|-|-|TRBJ1-5
CASRSGLRNQPQHF
TGTGCCAGCAGATCGGGACTGCGAAATCAGCCCCAGCATTTT
>TRBV7-2|-|many|TRBJ1-1
CASSAELNTEAFF
TGTGCCAGCAGCGCGGAGCTGAACACTGAAGCTTTCTTT
>TRBV28|TRBD1|many|TRBJ2-6
CASIPRGRGANVLTF
TGTGCCAGCATCCCGAGGGGGCGTGGGGCCAACGTCCTGACTTTC
>TRBV10-3|TRBD2|many|TRBJ2-2
CAISESSGANTGELFF
TGTGCCATCAGTGAGTCTAGCGGGGCGAACACCGGGGAGCTGTTTTTT
>TRBV29-1|TRBD1|many|TRBJ2-7
CSVEGRTGSYEQYF
TGCAGCGTTGAAGGAAGGACAGGATCCTACGAGCAGTACTTC
>TRBV12-3/TRBV12-4|-|many|TRBJ1-2
CASGHRANYGYTF
TGTGCCAGCGGGCACAGAGCTAACTATGGCTACACCTTC
>TRBV12-3/TRBV12-4|-|many|TRBJ1-6
CASSYTSYNSPLHF
TGTGCCAGCAGTTACACCTCCTATAATTCACCCCTCCACTTT
>TRBV5-1|-|many|TRBJ1-1
CASSRGSGVMNTEAFF
TGCGCCAGCAGCCGGGGATCAGGCGTCATGAACACTGAAGCTTTCTTT
>TRBV6-2/TRBV6-3|TRBD1|many|TRBJ2-5
CASSYGDRGAGETQYF
TGTGCCAGCAGTTACGGGGACAGGGGCGCCGGTGAGACCCAGTACTTC
>TRBV19|-|many|TRBJ1-1
CASSEQGMWNTEAFF
TGTGCCAGTTCAGAGCAGGGTATGTGGAACACTGAAGCTTTCTTT
>TRBV7-8|-|many|TRBJ1-2
CASSLGRVGYGYTF
TGTGCCAGCAGCTTAGGCAGGGTAGGGTATGGCTACACCTTC
>TRBV5-1|TRBD2|-|TRBJ2-2
CASSFGGLAGAQNTGELFF
TGCGCCAGCAGCTTCGGAGGACTAGCGGGGGCTCAGAACACCGGGGAGCTGTTTTTT
>TRBV7-2|TRBD2|many|TRBJ2-5
CASSGQTSALETQYF
TGTGCCAGCAGCGGGCAGACTAGCGCCCTGGAGACCCAGTACTTC
>TRBV20-1|-|-|TRBJ1-3
CSARRRAGNTIYF
TGCAGTGCTAGGCGCAGGGCAGGAAACACCATATATTTT
>TRBV7-2|TRBD2|many|TRBJ2-7
CASSFGTIFGEQYF
TGTGCCAGCAGCTTCGGGACTATTTTCGGCGAGCAGTACTTC
>TRBV15|-|many|TRBJ1-1
CATSKLPGHEAFF
TGTGCCACCAGCAAGCTCCCGGGACATGAAGCTTTCTTT
>TRBV27|TRBD1|-|TRBJ2-7
CASSLGDRFYYEQYF
TGTGCCAGCAGTTTAGGGGACAGATTTTACTACGAGCAGTACTTC
>TRBV10-2|-|many|TRBJ1-1
CASSEQGRAEAFF
TGCGCCAGCAGTGAACAGGGTCGAGCTGAAGCTTTCTTT
>TRBV6-1|-|-|TRBJ1-1
CASSAGQINTEAFF
TGTGCCAGCAGCGCCGGACAGATAAACACTGAAGCTTTCTTT
>TRBV7-9|-|many|TRBJ1-2
CASSLADSSNYGYTF
TGTGCCAGCAGCTTAGCTGACAGTTCTAACTATGGCTACACCTTC
>TRBV25-1|-|many|TRBJ1-1
CASSSTEAFF
TGTGCCAGTTCTAGCACTGAAGCTTTCTTT
>TRBV6-4|-|-|TRBJ2-7
CASSETGESHEQYF
TGTGCCAGCAGTGAGACGGGGGAATCTCACGAGCAGTACTTC
>TRBV28|-|-|TRBJ2-5
CASSLYGVGETQYF
TGTGCCAGCAGTTTATACGGGGTGGGGGAGACCCAGTACTTC